The rows below give T cell receptor beta chains drawn from one sample of a study of radiotherapy plus CTLA-4 blockade in lung cancer. The table came from immunoSEQ multiplex PCR; TCRdb's copy has only in-frame clones and leaves some out. Among about 98,000 clones listed, around 86% were seen once. The material sequenced was peripheral blood, taken from a patient treated with radiotherapy plus ipilimumab. The receptors shown here come from a human donor with non-small cell lung cancer who had a partial response to radiotherapy plus ipilimumab. The CDR3 runs from the conserved cysteine through the conserved F or W. Fields, in order: CDR3 protein, V gene.

cdr3_aa: CSVDGPMNTEAFF; v_call: TRBV29-1
cdr3_aa: CASSLSATGELFF; v_call: TRBV7-3
cdr3_aa: CASSAVLAGYNEQFF; v_call: TRBV2
cdr3_aa: CASREQGAGEQYF; v_call: TRBV5-1
cdr3_aa: CASRNQAGTDTQYF; v_call: TRBV27
cdr3_aa: CASSRGTGGRTGELFF; v_call: TRBV7-8
cdr3_aa: CASSVVDSTAQIQYF; v_call: TRBV9
cdr3_aa: CASSRGQGGPYEQYF; v_call: TRBV4-1
cdr3_aa: CASSRDFQETQYF; v_call: TRBV19
cdr3_aa: CASSPRDRATYEQYF; v_call: TRBV7-9
cdr3_aa: CASSGLAGASYNEQFF; v_call: TRBV28
cdr3_aa: CASSLNGANVLTF; v_call: TRBV9
cdr3_aa: CASGNEGNTGELFF; v_call: TRBV2
cdr3_aa: CASSGPGQGQVNYGYTF; v_call: TRBV5-4
cdr3_aa: CASSQDGSHPTYEQYF; v_call: TRBV4-2
cdr3_aa: CASSPREDVNIQYF; v_call: TRBV19